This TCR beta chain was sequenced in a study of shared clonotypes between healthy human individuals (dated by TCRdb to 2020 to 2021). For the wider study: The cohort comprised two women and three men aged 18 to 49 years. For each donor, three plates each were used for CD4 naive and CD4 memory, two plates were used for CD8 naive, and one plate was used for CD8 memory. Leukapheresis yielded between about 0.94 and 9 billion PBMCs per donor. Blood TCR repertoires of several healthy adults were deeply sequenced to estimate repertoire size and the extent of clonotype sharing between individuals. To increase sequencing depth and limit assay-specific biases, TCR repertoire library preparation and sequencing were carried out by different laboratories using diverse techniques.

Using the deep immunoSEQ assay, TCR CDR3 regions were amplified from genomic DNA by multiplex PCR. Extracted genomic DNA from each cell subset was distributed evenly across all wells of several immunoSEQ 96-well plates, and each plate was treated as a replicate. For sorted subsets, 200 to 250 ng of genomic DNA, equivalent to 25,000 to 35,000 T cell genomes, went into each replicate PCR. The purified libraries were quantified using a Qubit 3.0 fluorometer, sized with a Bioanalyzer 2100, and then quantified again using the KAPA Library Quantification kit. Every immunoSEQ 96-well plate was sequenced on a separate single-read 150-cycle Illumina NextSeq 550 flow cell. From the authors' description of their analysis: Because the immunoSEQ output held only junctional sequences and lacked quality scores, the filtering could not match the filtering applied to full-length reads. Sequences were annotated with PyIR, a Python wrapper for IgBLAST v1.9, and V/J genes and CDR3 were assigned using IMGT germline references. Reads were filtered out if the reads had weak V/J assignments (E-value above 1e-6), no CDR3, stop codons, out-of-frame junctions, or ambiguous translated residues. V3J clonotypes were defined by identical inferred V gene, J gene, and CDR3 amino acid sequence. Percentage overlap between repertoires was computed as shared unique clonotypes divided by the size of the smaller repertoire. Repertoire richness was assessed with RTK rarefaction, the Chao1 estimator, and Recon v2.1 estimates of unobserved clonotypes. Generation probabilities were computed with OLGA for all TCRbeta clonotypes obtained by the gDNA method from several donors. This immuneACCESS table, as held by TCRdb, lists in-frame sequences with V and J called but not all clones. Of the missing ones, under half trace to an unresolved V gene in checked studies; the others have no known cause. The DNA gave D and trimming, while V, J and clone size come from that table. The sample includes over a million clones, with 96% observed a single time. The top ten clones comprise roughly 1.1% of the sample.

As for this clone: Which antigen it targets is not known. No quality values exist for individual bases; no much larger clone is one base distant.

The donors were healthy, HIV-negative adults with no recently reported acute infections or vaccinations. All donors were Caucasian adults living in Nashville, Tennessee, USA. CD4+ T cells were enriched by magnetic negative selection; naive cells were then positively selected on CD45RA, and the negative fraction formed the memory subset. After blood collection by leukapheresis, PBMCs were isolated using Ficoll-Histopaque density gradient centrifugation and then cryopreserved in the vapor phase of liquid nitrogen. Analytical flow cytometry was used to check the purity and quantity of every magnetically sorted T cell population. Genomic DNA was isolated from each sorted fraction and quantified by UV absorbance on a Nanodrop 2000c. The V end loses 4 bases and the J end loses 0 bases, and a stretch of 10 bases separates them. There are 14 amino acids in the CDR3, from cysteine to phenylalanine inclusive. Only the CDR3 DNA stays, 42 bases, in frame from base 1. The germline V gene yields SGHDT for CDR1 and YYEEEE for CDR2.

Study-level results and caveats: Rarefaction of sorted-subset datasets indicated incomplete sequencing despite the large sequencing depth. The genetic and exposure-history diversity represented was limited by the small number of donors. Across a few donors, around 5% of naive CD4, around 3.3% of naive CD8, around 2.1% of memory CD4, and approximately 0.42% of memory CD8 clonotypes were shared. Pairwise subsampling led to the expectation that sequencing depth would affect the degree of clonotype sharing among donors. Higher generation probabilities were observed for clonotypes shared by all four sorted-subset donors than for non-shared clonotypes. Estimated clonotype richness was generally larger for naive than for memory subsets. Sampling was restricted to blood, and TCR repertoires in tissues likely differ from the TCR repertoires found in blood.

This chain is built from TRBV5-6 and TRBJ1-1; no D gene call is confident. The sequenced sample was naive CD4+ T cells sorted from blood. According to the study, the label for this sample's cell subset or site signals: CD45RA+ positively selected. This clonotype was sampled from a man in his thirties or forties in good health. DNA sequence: TGTGCCAGCAGCGCAGGACCGATGAACACTGAAGCTTTCTTT. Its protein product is CASSAGPMNTEAFF.